These T cell receptor beta chains were read from a single sample in a study of blood T cell repertoires in COVID-19. Clones were sequenced by immunoSEQ multiplex PCR, and TCRdb holds only the in-frame ones, with some missing. The sample has roughly 16,000 clones, 70% to 90% seen once. Sequencing input: peripheral blood. The receptors originated from a human donor in a cohort sampled during active COVID-19. The CDR3 runs from the conserved cysteine through the conserved F or W. Each record gives: J gene, clone size, V gene, D gene, CDR3 protein, CDR3 DNA. The D gene is left open where the match is weak. Clone size is not always given. Where it is, it says once, few, many or a class for expanded clones.

>TRBJ1-5|-|TRBV27|-
CASRQYSNQPQHF
TGTGCCAGCAGACAGTATAGCAATCAGCCCCAGCATTTT
>TRBJ2-5|-|TRBV11-2|-
CASSLGRNPGAQYF
TGTGCCAGCAGCTTGGGCCGGAACCCCGGGGCCCAGTACTTC
>TRBJ2-7|once|TRBV9|TRBD2
CASGRGGGGSEQYF
TGTGCCAGCGGGAGGGGAGGCGGTGGTTCCGAGCAGTACTTC
>TRBJ2-5|-|TRBV29-1|-
CSVEGGLFETQYF
TGCAGCGTTGAAGGGGGCCTTTTTGAGACCCAGTACTTC
>TRBJ2-7|-|TRBV7-2|-
CASSAGWELYEQYF
TGTGCCAGCAGCGCAGGGTGGGAACTGTACGAGCAGTACTTC
>TRBJ1-2|-|TRBV15|-
CATSRIGLGDYGYTF
TGTGCCACCAGCAGGATAGGACTAGGCGACTATGGCTACACCTTC
>TRBJ2-1|-|TRBV11-2|TRBD1
CASSYVTGTGVNEQFF
TGTGCCAGCAGCTATGTAACCGGGACAGGGGTCAATGAGCAGTTCTTC
>TRBJ2-5|-|TRBV20-1|-
CSVRGKETQYF
TGCAGTGTACGGGGGAAAGAGACCCAGTACTTC
>TRBJ2-1|-|TRBV2|TRBD2
CASRGLSSGKPIYNEQFF
TGTGCCAGCAGAGGATTGTCTAGCGGTAAGCCGATCTACAATGAGCAGTTCTTC
>TRBJ2-7|-|TRBV7-3|-
CASSLNPGGEQYF
TGTGCCAGCAGCTTAAACCCCGGAGGGGAGCAGTACTTC
>TRBJ1-5|-|TRBV5-5|TRBD1
CASSLDQGAPSNQPQHF
TGTGCCAGCAGCTTGGATCAGGGGGCGCCGAGCAATCAGCCCCAGCATTTT
>TRBJ2-7|-|TRBV12-3/TRBV12-4|-
CASTSTRGSEQYF
TGTGCCAGCACATCCACAAGGGGGTCCGAGCAGTACTTC
>TRBJ2-1|-|TRBV19|TRBD2
CASSIDSAGGSYNEQFF
TGTGCCAGTAGTATAGATTCGGCGGGGGGGTCCTACAATGAGCAGTTCTTC
>TRBJ2-1|-|TRBV7-6|TRBD2
CASSLAVGSGGGFYNEQFF
TGTGCCAGCAGCTTAGCGGTCGGAAGCGGGGGGGGATTCTACAATGAGCAGTTCTTC
>TRBJ2-7|-|TRBV6-2/TRBV6-3|-
CASSPGRPPNEQYF
TGTGCCAGCAGTCCGGGGAGACCCCCCAACGAGCAGTACTTC
>TRBJ1-4|-|TRBV9|TRBD1
CASSVGQGAMDEKLFF
TGTGCCAGCAGCGTAGGACAGGGGGCGATGGATGAAAAACTGTTTTTT
>TRBJ2-3|once|TRBV4-3|TRBD1
CASSQDRDRGGTDTQYF
TGCGCCAGCAGCCAAGATAGGGACAGGGGAGGCACAGATACGCAGTATTTT
>TRBJ1-3|-|TRBV6-6|TRBD1
CASSLIDRVGNTIYF
TGTGCCAGCAGTCTGATAGACAGGGTCGGAAACACCATATATTTT
>TRBJ2-1|-|TRBV7-2|-
CASRLYREGDEQFF
TGTGCCAGCAGATTATACAGGGAGGGCGATGAGCAGTTCTTC
>TRBJ1-6|-|TRBV27|TRBD1
CASSLWDRKNSPLHF
TGTGCCAGCAGTTTATGGGACAGGAAGAATTCACCCCTCCACTTT
>TRBJ1-2|-|TRBV7-8|-
CASSPPSRYNYGYTF
TGTGCCAGCAGCCCCCCATCCCGGTACAACTATGGCTACACCTTC
>TRBJ1-1|-|TRBV3-1/TRBV3-2|-
CASSQGEAGTEAFF
TGTGCCAGCAGCCAAGGAGAGGCTGGGACTGAAGCTTTCTTT
>TRBJ1-4|few|TRBV6-6|-
CASMGLNEKLFF
TGTGCCAGCATGGGGCTTAATGAAAAACTGTTTTTT
>TRBJ2-5|-|TRBV24-1|TRBD1
CATSDSDRAETQYF
TGTGCCACCAGTGATTCGGACAGGGCCGAGACCCAGTACTTC
>TRBJ1-2|-|TRBV4-3|TRBD1
CASSAGQGTFYGYTF
TGCGCCAGCAGCGCAGGACAGGGGACCTTCTATGGCTACACCTTC
>TRBJ2-3|once|TRBV13|-
CASSSRTGTRGTDTQYF
TGTGCCAGCAGCTCTCGAACCGGGACAAGAGGCACAGATACGCAGTATTTT
>TRBJ1-2|-|TRBV12-3/TRBV12-4|TRBD1
CASRWTGSYGYTF
TGTGCCAGCAGGTGGACAGGGAGCTATGGCTACACCTTC
>TRBJ2-5|-|TRBV7-9|TRBD1
CASSDGSTGIMETQYF
TGTGCCAGCAGCGACGGCTCGACAGGGATAATGGAGACCCAGTACTTC
>TRBJ1-2|-|TRBV11-1|-
CASSLGSAALYGYTF
TGTGCCAGCAGCTTAGGGTCGGCGGCCCTGTATGGCTACACCTTC
>TRBJ2-7|-|TRBV21-1|-
CASSKSGTGAYEQYF
TGTGCCAGCAGCAAATCCGGGACAGGGGCCTACGAGCAGTACTTC
>TRBJ2-7|few|TRBV19|-
CASSMGTGPSYEQYF
TGTGCCAGTAGTATGGGTACAGGGCCGTCCTACGAGCAGTACTTC
>TRBJ1-6|-|TRBV5-1|-
CASSLMRSSYNSPLHF
TGCGCCAGCAGCTTGATGCGGAGCTCCTATAATTCACCCCTCCACTTT
>TRBJ2-5|-|TRBV5-1|-
CASSFITSLETQYF
TGCGCCAGCAGCTTCATAACTAGTTTGGAGACCCAGTACTTC
>TRBJ2-5|-|TRBV7-2|TRBD2
CASSQGLVGRETQYF
TGTGCCAGCAGCCAGGGACTAGTGGGAAGAGAGACCCAGTACTTC
>TRBJ1-5|-|TRBV2|TRBD1
CASSEGQVSNQPQHF
TGTGCCAGCAGTGAGGGACAGGTTAGCAATCAGCCCCAGCATTTT
>TRBJ1-2|-|TRBV6-5|TRBD1
CASSRGQANYGYTF
TGTGCCAGCAGCCGGGGACAGGCAAACTATGGCTACACCTTC
>TRBJ1-2|-|TRBV9|-
CASSPHELYGYTF
TGTGCCAGCAGCCCCCACGAGCTCTATGGCTACACCTTC
>TRBJ1-5|-|TRBV4-1|-
CASSQEPLGGAPQHF
TGCGCCAGCAGCCAGGAACCTCTTGGAGGGGCGCCCCAGCATTTT
>TRBJ2-2|once|TRBV11-2|-
CASSVDKNTGELFF
TGTGCCAGCAGCGTGGACAAGAACACCGGGGAGCTGTTTTTT
>TRBJ2-2|once|TRBV7-7|-
CASSLASGNTGELFF
TGTGCTAGCAGCTTAGCGTCAGGGAACACCGGGGAGCTGTTTTTT